Listed below are T cell receptor beta chains from one sample, sequenced in a study of cytomegalovirus exposure and HLA in healthy donors. Sequencing used immunoSEQ multiplex PCR; TCRdb keeps in-frame clones, though not all of them. The sample records about 190,000 clones, about four fifths being singletons. Sample: PBMCs. The source is a boy between 5 and 17 years old in good health and CMV-seronegative. The CDR3 runs from the conserved cysteine through the conserved F or W. D genes are given only for firm matches. For some rows the clone size is stated as once, few or many, or as a class when expanded; others skip it.

CDR3: CARGADRSYGYTF; DNA: TGTGCCAGAGGGGCAGACAGAAGCTATGGCTACACCTTC; size: .; length: 13; V: TRBV19; J: TRBJ1-2; D: .
CDR3: CASSISRRTEAFF; DNA: TGTGCCAGTAGTATTTCACGGCGGACTGAAGCTTTCTTT; size: .; length: 13; V: TRBV19; J: TRBJ1-1; D: .
CDR3: CASSIQGNYGYTF; DNA: TGTGCCAGCAGTATACAGGGAAACTATGGCTACACCTTC; size: .; length: 13; V: TRBV27; J: TRBJ1-2; D: .
CDR3: CASSVALARGETQYF; DNA: TGTGCCAGCAGCGTAGCTTTAGCTAGAGGGGAGACCCAGTACTTC; size: few; length: 15; V: TRBV9; J: TRBJ2-5; D: .
CDR3: CASSLIGGASGELFF; DNA: TGTGCCAGCAGCTTAATAGGGGGCGCATCCGGGGAGCTGTTTTTT; size: few; length: 15; V: TRBV7-8; J: TRBJ2-2; D: TRBD1
CDR3: CSVRDRTNEQFF; DNA: TGCAGCGTGAGGGACAGGACAAATGAGCAGTTCTTC; size: once; length: 12; V: TRBV29-1; J: TRBJ2-1; D: TRBD1
CDR3: CASSLPGLAGVTQYF; DNA: TGTGCCAGCAGCTTACCGGGACTAGCGGGAGTTACGCAGTACTTC; size: .; length: 15; V: TRBV11-1; J: TRBJ2-7; D: TRBD2
CDR3: CASSSGRGYTF; DNA: TGTGCCAGCAGCTCAGGAAGAGGCTACACCTTC; size: .; length: 11; V: TRBV9; J: TRBJ1-2; D: .
CDR3: CASSHLWTGGAGNTIYF; DNA: TGTGCCAGCAGCCATCTTTGGACAGGGGGAGCTGGAAACACCATATATTTT; size: .; length: 17; V: TRBV16; J: TRBJ1-3; D: TRBD1
CDR3: CASSILTSGTQYF; DNA: TGTGCCAGTAGTATCCTCACTAGCGGAACGCAGTATTTT; size: few; length: 13; V: TRBV19; J: TRBJ2-3; D: TRBD2
CDR3: CASRPGLAGGNKTYEQYF; DNA: TGTGCCAGCAGGCCGGGACTAGCGGGGGGCAACAAAACCTACGAGCAGTACTTC; size: .; length: 18; V: TRBV2; J: TRBJ2-7; D: TRBD2
CDR3: CASSHNDRENYGYTF; DNA: TGCGCCAGCAGCCATAATGACAGAGAGAACTATGGCTACACCTTC; size: .; length: 15; V: TRBV4-3; J: TRBJ1-2; D: .
CDR3: CASSLSSVEETQYF; DNA: TGCGCCAGCAGCTTGTCCTCCGTCGAAGAGACCCAGTACTTC; size: .; length: 14; V: TRBV5-1; J: TRBJ2-5; D: .
CDR3: CASSLIVSNEQFF; DNA: TGTGCCAGCAGCTTAATAGTTTCCAATGAGCAGTTCTTC; size: .; length: 13; V: TRBV7-2; J: TRBJ2-1; D: .
CDR3: CASSVQGKTYEQYF; DNA: TGTGCCAGCAGCGTTCAGGGGAAGACCTACGAGCAGTACTTC; size: .; length: 14; V: TRBV6-1; J: TRBJ2-7; D: .
CDR3: CASSRQGNQPQHF; DNA: TGTGCCAGCTCCCGACAGGGCAATCAGCCCCAGCATTTT; size: .; length: 13; V: TRBV6-5; J: TRBJ1-5; D: .
CDR3: CASSGGQGFTEAFF; DNA: TGTGCCAGCAGTGGGGGACAGGGTTTCACTGAAGCTTTCTTT; size: once; length: 14; V: TRBV7-9; J: TRBJ1-1; D: TRBD1
CDR3: CASSMQQHYGYTF; DNA: TGTGCCAGTAGTATGCAACAGCACTATGGCTACACCTTC; size: .; length: 13; V: TRBV19; J: TRBJ1-2; D: .
CDR3: CASNGGTLERELFF; DNA: TGTGCCAGCAATGGGGGGACCCTTGAGCGGGAGCTGTTTTTT; size: .; length: 14; V: TRBV6-1; J: TRBJ2-2; D: .
CDR3: CASSLRSSGPYNEQFF; DNA: TGCGCCAGCAGCTTGAGGTCCAGCGGACCTTACAATGAGCAGTTCTTC; size: .; length: 16; V: TRBV5-1; J: TRBJ2-1; D: .
CDR3: CASTLAGAYEQYF; DNA: TGCGCCAGCACGCTTGCGGGGGCCTACGAGCAGTACTTC; size: .; length: 13; V: TRBV5-1; J: TRBJ2-7; D: TRBD2
CDR3: CASSLARGSYYEQYF; DNA: TGCGCCAGCAGCTTGGCCCGGGGGTCTTATTACGAGCAGTACTTC; size: .; length: 15; V: TRBV5-1; J: TRBJ2-7; D: .
CDR3: CAISGTSGSTDTQYF; DNA: TGTGCCATCAGCGGGACTAGCGGGAGCACAGATACGCAGTATTTT; size: .; length: 15; V: TRBV10-3; J: TRBJ2-3; D: TRBD2
CDR3: CSVGGFDEQYF; DNA: TGCAGCGTTGGGGGCTTCGACGAGCAGTACTTC; size: .; length: 11; V: TRBV29-1; J: TRBJ2-7; D: .
CDR3: CASNLGRGNYGYTF; DNA: TGTGCCAGCAACCTCGGGCGGGGTAACTATGGCTACACCTTC; size: .; length: 14; V: TRBV28; J: TRBJ1-2; D: .
CDR3: CASSMGGPSRRETQYF; DNA: TGTGCCAGCAGCATGGGGGGCCCGTCGAGGCGAGAGACCCAGTACTTC; size: .; length: 16; V: TRBV5-6; J: TRBJ2-5; D: .
CDR3: CASGSRVPELANYGYTF; DNA: TGTGCCAGCGGCTCTAGGGTCCCTGAACTAGCTAACTATGGCTACACCTTC; size: .; length: 17; V: TRBV7-8; J: TRBJ1-2; D: .
CDR3: CAWGQGGNQPQHF; DNA: TGTGCCTGGGGACAGGGTGGCAATCAGCCCCAGCATTTT; size: .; length: 13; V: TRBV30; J: TRBJ1-5; D: TRBD1
CDR3: CASSPRGGPGNEQYF; DNA: TGTGCCAGCAGCCCGCGTGGCGGGCCTGGAAACGAGCAGTACTTC; size: .; length: 15; V: TRBV7-6; J: TRBJ2-7; D: .
CDR3: CASSLFGETEAFF; DNA: TGCGCCAGCAGCTTGTTCGGGGAGACTGAAGCTTTCTTT; size: .; length: 13; V: TRBV5-1; J: TRBJ1-1; D: .
CDR3: CASSEMGTGNEKLFF; DNA: TGTGCCAGCAGTGAAATGGGGACAGGGAATGAAAAACTGTTTTTT; size: .; length: 15; V: TRBV25-1; J: TRBJ1-4; D: TRBD1
CDR3: CASSDSTSGSNEQFF; DNA: TGTGCCAGCAGTGACTCGACTAGCGGGAGCAATGAGCAGTTCTTC; size: .; length: 15; V: TRBV6-4; J: TRBJ2-1; D: TRBD2
CDR3: CASSSGTLGEQYF; DNA: TGTGCTAGCAGCTCCGGGACTTTGGGCGAGCAGTACTTC; size: .; length: 13; V: TRBV7-7; J: TRBJ2-7; D: .
CDR3: CASLGGYEQYF; DNA: TGTGCCAGCCTAGGGGGCTACGAGCAGTACTTC; size: .; length: 11; V: TRBV6-1; J: TRBJ2-7; D: .
CDR3: CASSPTENSLREKLFF; DNA: TGCGCCAGCAGTCCAACGGAGAATAGCTTAAGAGAAAAACTGTTTTTT; size: .; length: 16; V: TRBV5-1; J: TRBJ1-4; D: .
CDR3: CASSFTMGANTGELFF; DNA: TGTGCCAGCAGCTTTACGATGGGAGCGAACACCGGGGAGCTGTTTTTT; size: .; length: 16; V: TRBV7-9; J: TRBJ2-2; D: .
CDR3: CASSPPSSGGLYNEQFF; DNA: TGTGCCAGCAGTCCCCCTAGTAGCGGGGGGCTGTACAATGAGCAGTTCTTC; size: .; length: 17; V: TRBV7-9; J: TRBJ2-1; D: TRBD2
CDR3: CASRISAPGEQFF; DNA: TGTGCCAGCAGGATCAGCGCACCGGGTGAGCAGTTCTTC; size: .; length: 13; V: TRBV2; J: TRBJ2-1; D: .
CDR3: CSADDRVINYGYTF; DNA: TGCAGCGCCGACGACAGGGTTATTAACTATGGCTACACCTTC; size: .; length: 14; V: TRBV29-1; J: TRBJ1-2; D: TRBD1
CDR3: CASSAQGIGEKLFF; DNA: TGTGCCAGCAGCGCGCAGGGTATTGGCGAAAAACTGTTTTTT; size: .; length: 14; V: TRBV9; J: TRBJ1-4; D: .
CDR3: CASSLYPSQPQHF; DNA: TGTGCCAGCAGCTTATATCCGAGTCAGCCCCAGCATTTT; size: .; length: 13; V: TRBV11-2; J: TRBJ1-5; D: .
CDR3: CASSIDINTGELFF; DNA: TGTGCCAGTAGTATAGACATCAACACCGGGGAGCTGTTTTTT; size: .; length: 14; V: TRBV19; J: TRBJ2-2; D: .
CDR3: CAWSSYVGEQYF; DNA: TGTGCCTGGAGTAGCTATGTCGGCGAGCAGTACTTC; size: few; length: 12; V: TRBV30; J: TRBJ2-7; D: .
CDR3: CASSLDPAGMNTEAFF; DNA: TGCGCCAGCAGCTTGGACCCGGCGGGTATGAACACTGAAGCTTTCTTT; size: .; length: 16; V: TRBV5-1; J: TRBJ1-1; D: .
CDR3: CASSYRGGNQPQHF; DNA: TGTGCCAGCAGTTACCGGGGGGGCAATCAGCCCCAGCATTTT; size: .; length: 14; V: TRBV6-5; J: TRBJ1-5; D: .
CDR3: CASSLGRVPLSGANVLTF; DNA: TGTGCCAGCAGCTTAGGCCGGGTGCCCCTCTCTGGGGCCAACGTCCTGACTTTC; size: .; length: 18; V: TRBV7-9; J: TRBJ2-6; D: .
CDR3: CAWTASMTGEQYF; DNA: TGTGCCTGGACCGCCTCGATGACCGGGGAGCAGTACTTC; size: .; length: 13; V: TRBV30; J: TRBJ2-7; D: .
CDR3: CASSLGGWTPQYF; DNA: TGTGCCAGCAGCCTCGGGGGGTGGACTCCGCAGTATTTT; size: .; length: 13; V: TRBV14; J: TRBJ2-3; D: TRBD2
CDR3: CASSLAAGSSYEQYF; DNA: TGTGCCAGCAGCTTAGCGGCAGGATCCTCCTACGAGCAGTACTTC; size: few; length: 15; V: TRBV11-2; J: TRBJ2-7; D: .